The 12 T cell receptor beta chains presented below share a single source sample, sequenced in a study of T cell responses to AZD1222 COVID-19 vaccine. Assay used: immunoSEQ multiplex PCR; TCRdb lists only in-frame clones, some missing. Of about 140,000 clones in the sample, around 88% are singletons; the top ten hold approximately 3.4%. This sample comprised peripheral blood, obtained on day 0 of AZD1222 vaccination. These TCRs come from an adult in good health.

The V and J genes are TRBV7-2 and TRBJ1-2, with D unresolved. V gave up 5 bases and J gave up 0 bases, with 13 bases separating them. Germline V gene lookup returns CDR1 SGHTA and CDR2 FQGNSA. The CDR3 sequence is 15 residues long. CDR3 residues: CASSTGRETNYGYTF. DNA for the CDR3: TGTGCCAGCAGCACCGGACGGGAAACTAACTATGGCTACACCTTC.

The V gene is TRBV28, the J gene TRBJ2-1; D gene uncertain. Germline V CDR1 and CDR2: MDHEN, SYDVKM. Trimming cost V 4 bases and J 7 bases, with 5 bases left between them. CDR3 size: 11 residues. CDR3 nucleotide sequence: TGTGCCAGCAGTTCGTGGAATGAGCAGTTCTTC. This encodes CASSSWNEQFF. Together with reference TRBV28 and TRBJ2-1, the CDR3 gives the full variable domain: DVKVTQSSRYLVKRTGEKVFLECVQDMDHENMFWYRQDPGLGLRLIYFSYDVKMKEKGDIPEGYSVSREKKERFSLILESASTNQTSMYLCASSSWNEQFFGPGTRLTVL.

The V and J genes are TRBV6-2 or TRBV6-3 and TRBJ1-6; maybe TRBD1 (5 bases). Germline V CDR1 and CDR2: MNHEY, SVGEGT. Trimming shortened V by 2 bases and J by 7 bases, and 9 bases separated the two germline ends. The CDR3 contains 14 residues. As DNA, the CDR3 is TGTGCCAGCAGTTACCCGGGACGGAATTCACCCCTCCACTTT. This sequence encodes CASSYPGRNSPLHF.

This chain connects TRBV4-1 to TRBJ2-4; D is perhaps TRBD1 (5 bases). This CDR3 has 17 amino acids. V was clipped by 3 bases and J by 0 bases, with 15 bases between them. Germline lookup yields CDR1 MGHRA and CDR2 YSYEKL. CDR3 sequence reads: CASSHSGARTAKNIQYF. The CDR3 DNA sequence: TGCGCCAGCAGCCACTCTGGGGCGAGGACAGCCAAAAACATTCAGTACTTC.

V is TRBV9 and J is TRBJ1-2, with D maybe TRBD1 (6 bases). The ends were cut back, 4 bases at V and 8 bases at J, with 18 bases in the middle. Germline CDR1 and CDR2: SGDLS and YYNGEE. CDR3 length: 14 residues. DNA for the CDR3: TGTGCCAGCAGCCCTGGGGGGGCTCTCGGGGGCTACACCTTC. It encodes CASSPGGALGGYTF.

This clone was seen a few times. The chain combines TRBV10-1 with TRBJ2-1; D remains unclear. The V and J ends lost 4 bases and 7 bases respectively, with 8 bases between them. Germline V gene lookup returns CDR1 WNHNN and CDR2 SYGVQD (reference sequence). This CDR3 contains 12 residues. This CDR3 is CASSGTGNEQFF. In DNA form, the CDR3 reads TGCGCCAGCAGTGGGACCGGGAATGAGCAGTTCTTC.

Here the CDR3 reads CASSSGTNPYEQYF. CDR3 coding DNA: TGCGCCAGCAGCTCTGGGACTAACCCCTACGAGCAGTACTTC. This chain joins TRBV5-1 and TRBJ2-7; 7 bases fit TRBD2. The V and J ends lost 3 bases and 2 bases, in that order; junction bases with no gene match: 5. The CDR3 runs to 14 residues. The V gene's germline CDR1 is SGHRS and CDR2 YFSETQ.

The V and J genes are TRBV30 and TRBJ1-4; the match to TRBD1 covers 9 bases. After removal of 6 bases from V and 3 bases from J, the junction contained 2 bases not matched to a gene. CDR3 length equals 13 residues. The germline gives CDR1 GTSNPN, CDR2 SVGIG (reference sequence). The CDR3 region is CACGQGSNEKLFF. For the CDR3, the DNA is TGTGCCTGCGGACAGGGGTCTAATGAAAAACTGTTTTTT.

V is TRBV19 and J is TRBJ2-2, with D maybe TRBD2 (6 bases). This CDR3 spans 15 amino acids. The ends were cut back, 5 bases at V and 2 bases at J, with 12 bases in the middle. Germline CDR1 reads LNHDA; CDR2 reads SQIVND (reference sequence). In DNA form, the CDR3 reads TGTGCCAGTAGTCTTTGGACTATCAACACCGGGGAGCTGTTTTTT. This sequence encodes CASSLWTINTGELFF.

This clone is a singleton in its sample. The chain has TRBV18 and TRBJ2-7; 9 bases align to TRBD1. The CDR3 spans 16 residues. Trimming removed 6 bases from V and 2 bases from J; junction bases left unmatched: 11. Looked up from germline, CDR1 is KGHSH and CDR2 is LQKENI. CDR3 sequence: CASSQTRDRVTYEQYF. CDR3 nucleotides: TGTGCCAGCTCTCAAACCCGGGACAGGGTTACCTACGAGCAGTACTTC. The full variable domain, rest sourced from reference TRBV18 and TRBJ2-7, is NAGVMQNPRHLVRRRGQEARLRCSPMKGHSHVYWYRQLPEEGLKFMVYLQKENIIDESGMPKERFSAEFPKEGPSILRIQQVVRGDSAAYFCASSQTRDRVTYEQYFGPGTRLTVT.

The rearrangement links TRBV15 to TRBJ1-4, with TRBD1 matching over 9 bases. The CDR3 is 13 amino acids. Germline values: CDR1 LNHNV, CDR2 YYDKDF (reference sequence). The V segment lost 3 bases and the J segment 7 bases; nucleotides outside the gene matches: 0. The CDR3 protein is CATSRDRGEKLFF. CDR3 nucleotides: TGTGCCACCAGCAGGGACAGGGGTGAAAAACTGTTTTTT.

This chain uses TRBV27 with TRBJ2-7, with 7 nucleotides matching TRBD2. J gave up 2 bases and V 5 bases, and 12 bases lay outside the gene matches. CDR1 is MNHEY, CDR2 SMNVEV, per germline (reference sequence). There are 16 residues in the CDR3. The CDR3 nucleotides are TGTGCCAGCAGTCCACACCTTCTAGCGGAGGCCTACGAGCAGTACTTC. Its protein product is CASSPHLLAEAYEQYF.